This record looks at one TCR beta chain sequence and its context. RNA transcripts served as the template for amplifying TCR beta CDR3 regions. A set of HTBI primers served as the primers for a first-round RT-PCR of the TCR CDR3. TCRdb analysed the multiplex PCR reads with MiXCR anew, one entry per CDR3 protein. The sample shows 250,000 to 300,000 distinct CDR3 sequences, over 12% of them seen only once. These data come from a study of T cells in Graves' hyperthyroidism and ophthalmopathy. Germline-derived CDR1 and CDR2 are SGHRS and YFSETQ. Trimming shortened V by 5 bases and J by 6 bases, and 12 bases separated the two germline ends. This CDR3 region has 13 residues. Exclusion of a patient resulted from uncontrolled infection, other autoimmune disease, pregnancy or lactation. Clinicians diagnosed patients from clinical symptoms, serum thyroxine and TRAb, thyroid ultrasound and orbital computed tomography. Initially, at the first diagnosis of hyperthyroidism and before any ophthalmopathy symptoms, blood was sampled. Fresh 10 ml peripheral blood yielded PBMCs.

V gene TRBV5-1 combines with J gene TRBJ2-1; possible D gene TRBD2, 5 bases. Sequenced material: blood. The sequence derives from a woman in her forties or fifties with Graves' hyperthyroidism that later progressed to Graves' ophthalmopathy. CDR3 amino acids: CASRPSIVNEQFF. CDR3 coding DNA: TGCGCCAGCAGGCCTAGCATAGTCAATGAGCAGTTCTTC.